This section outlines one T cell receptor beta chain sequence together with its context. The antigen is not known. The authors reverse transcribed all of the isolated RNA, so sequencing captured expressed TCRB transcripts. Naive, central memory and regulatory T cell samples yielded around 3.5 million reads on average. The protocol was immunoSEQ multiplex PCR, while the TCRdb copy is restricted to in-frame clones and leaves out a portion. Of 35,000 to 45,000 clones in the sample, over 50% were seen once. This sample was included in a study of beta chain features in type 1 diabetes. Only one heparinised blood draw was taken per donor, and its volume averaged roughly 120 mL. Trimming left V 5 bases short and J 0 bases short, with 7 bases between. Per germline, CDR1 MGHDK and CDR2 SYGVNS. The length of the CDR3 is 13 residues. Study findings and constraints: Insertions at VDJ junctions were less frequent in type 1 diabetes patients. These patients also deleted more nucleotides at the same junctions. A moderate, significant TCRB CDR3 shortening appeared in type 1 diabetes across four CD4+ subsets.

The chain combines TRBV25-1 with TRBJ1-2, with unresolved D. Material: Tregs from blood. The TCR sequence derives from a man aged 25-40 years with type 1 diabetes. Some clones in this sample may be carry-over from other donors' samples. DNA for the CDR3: TGTGCCAGCAGTACTCGGGCTAACTATGGCTACACCTTC. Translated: CASSTRANYGYTF.